Listed here are 28 T cell receptor beta chains from one sample, sequenced in a study of blood T cell repertoires in COVID-19. Libraries were prepared by immunoSEQ multiplex PCR; TCRdb keeps only in-frame clonotypes and omits some of them. This table has roughly 130,000 clones, around 80% appearing once. Input material: peripheral blood. These receptors all come from a man in his fifties with acute or convalescent COVID-19.

The genes are TRBV5-1 and TRBJ1-3, with TRBD1 matching 7 bases. J gave up 0 bases and V 3 bases, and 3 bases lay outside the gene matches. The CDR3 loop spans 15 amino acids. CDR1 SGHRS and CDR2 YFSETQ come from the germline V gene. The CDR3 DNA reads TGCGCCAGCAGCTCCTCAGGGGGCTCTGGAAACACCATATATTTT. It specifies CASSSSGGSGNTIYF.

The chain carries TRBV3-1 (or the pseudogene TRBV3-2) and TRBJ2-6; TRBD1 matches at 8 bases. Germline values: CDR1 LGHDT, CDR2 YNNKEL (reference sequence). The CDR3 totals 18 residues. V lost 4 bases and J lost 0; bases outside the gene matches: 8. CDR3 amino acids: CASSRGTGSLSGANVLTF. In DNA, the CDR3 is TGTGCCAGCAGCCGAGGGACAGGTTCTCTCTCTGGGGCCAACGTCCTGACTTTC.

The chain has TRBV2 and TRBJ1-4; 9 bases are a match to TRBD1. Germline V gene sequence: CDR1 SNHLY, CDR2 FYNNEI. J gave up 8 bases and V 6 bases, and 13 bases lay outside the gene matches. CDR3 size: 16 residues. The CDR3 DNA follows: TGTGCCAGCAGGGAGAATACAGGGGGCGCAGGGGAAAAACTGTTTTTT. Translating gives CASRENTGGAGEKLFF.

This clone was observed a handful of times. The chain employs TRBV3-1 (or the pseudogene TRBV3-2) and TRBJ2-5, with 10 bases matching TRBD2. The CDR3 length is 16 residues. Trimming at V came to 1 base and at J to 2 bases, leaving 4 bases not matched to a gene. Germline-derived CDR1 and CDR2 are LGHDT and YNNKEL (reference sequence). This CDR3 reads CASSQGSGGTQETQYF. CDR3 bases: TGTGCCAGCAGCCAAGGTAGCGGGGGGACTCAAGAGACCCAGTACTTC.

The chain has TRBV28 and TRBJ2-1, with D unclear. Trimming took 5 bases from V and 4 from J, leaving 9 bases between them. This CDR3 has 13 amino acids. Germline lookup yields CDR1 MDHEN and CDR2 SYDVKM. The CDR3 loop reads CASSPYTYNEQFF. CDR3 DNA: TGTGCCAGCAGTCCGTACACGTACAATGAGCAGTTCTTC.

This rearrangement joins TRBV9 to TRBJ1-5, with a weak D call TRBD1 (5 bases). The germline V gene encodes CDR1 SGDLS and CDR2 YYNGEE. Trimming took off 3 bases at V and 0 bases at J, with 10 bases between the two ends. This CDR3 spans 15 amino acids. The CDR3 loop reads CASSALDSSNQPQHF. DNA of the CDR3: TGTGCCAGCAGCGCCCTAGACAGTAGCAATCAGCCCCAGCATTTT.

This sequence joins TRBV2 and TRBJ1-1, with TRBD1 identical over 7 bases. V shed 7 bases, J shed 2 bases, and the junction held 10 bases outside the gene matches. The CDR3 consists of 15 residues. Germline CDR1 and CDR2: SNHLY and FYNNEI. The CDR3, as DNA: TGTGCCAGCACTCCATCGACAGGGCCCAACACTGAAGCTTTCTTT. Protein: CASTPSTGPNTEAFF.

This chain joins TRBV11-3 and TRBJ2-3; D might be TRBD1 (5 bases). The V gene lost 5 bases and the J gene lost 7 bases, with 22 bases spanning the gap. The CDR3 runs to 16 residues. The V gene's germline CDR1 is SGHNT and CDR2 YENEEA. The CDR3 spells CASSPYPQGAENTQYF. The DNA of the CDR3 is TGTGCCAGCAGCCCCTACCCCCAGGGTGCTGAAAATACGCAGTATTTT.

This clone was found a few times. This chain connects TRBV4-1 to TRBJ2-2; 7 bases match TRBD1. V lost 3 bases to trimming and J lost 7 bases; unmatched junction nucleotides: 5. CDR1 and CDR2 (germline): MGHRA, YSYEKL. The CDR3 runs to 14 residues. The CDR3 DNA follows: TGCGCCAGCAGCCACCGACAGGGCGGCGGGGAGCTGTTTTTT. It is translated as CASSHRQGGGELFF.

The chain carries TRBV5-4 and TRBJ1-3; 7 bases agree with TRBD1. The CDR3 is 14 amino acids. With 5 bases clipped from V and 2 bases from J, the junction kept 4 bases outside the gene matches. Germline V lookup: CDR1 SGHNT, CDR2 YYREEE (reference sequence). CDR3 nucleotides: TGTGCCAGCAGACCGACAGGGCCTGGAAACACCATATATTTT. This encodes CASRPTGPGNTIYF.

The chain couples TRBV19 to TRBJ2-1, with no clear D. Per germline, CDR1 LNHDA and CDR2 SQIVND (reference sequence). Trimming shortened V by 1 base and J by 10 bases, and 8 bases separated the two germline ends. The CDR3 is 12 amino acids. CDR3 loop: CASSIGLSEQFF. CDR3 nucleotides: TGTGCCAGTAGTATAGGACTGAGCGAGCAGTTCTTC.

On this clone itself: Other DNA variants within this sample encode the same CDR3. The chain employs TRBV3-1 (or the pseudogene TRBV3-2) and TRBJ1-5; D call uncertain. The length of the CDR3 is 13 residues. V shed 0 bases and J shed 6 bases, with 6 bases lying between them. CDR1 and CDR2 (germline): LGHDT, YNNKEL (reference sequence). CDR3: CASSQDRGQPQHF. DNA for the CDR3: TGTGCCAGCAGCCAAGATCGCGGTCAGCCCCAGCATTTT.

The chain's CDR3 is CAWSLGTGNGNSPLHF. DNA for the CDR3: TGTGCCTGGAGCCTCGGGACAGGGAATGGAAATTCACCCCTCCACTTT. V and J are TRBV30 and TRBJ1-6, with 9 bases fitting TRBD1. This CDR3 is built from 16 residues. Unmatched junction bases numbered 10, after V lost 3 bases and J lost 7 bases. Germline V gene lookup returns CDR1 GTSNPN and CDR2 SVGIG (reference sequence).

The chain employs TRBV4-1 and TRBJ2-7; a weak D match, TRBD1 (5 bases). Germline lookup yields CDR1 MGHRA and CDR2 YSYEKL. CDR3 length equals 15 residues. Trimming left V 1 base short and J 4 bases short, with 14 bases between. The CDR3 DNA reads TGCGCCAGCAGCCAAGCAATGCAGGGTATGTACGAGCAGTACGTC. It encodes CASSQAMQGMYEQYV.

The V gene is TRBV6-5, the J gene TRBJ1-4; D is perhaps TRBD1 (6 bases). The CDR3 has 15 amino acids. Germline CDR1 reads MNHEY; CDR2 reads SVGAGI. The V end was cut by 7 bases, the J end by 4 bases, with 16 bases between. CDR3 residues: CASKADSLLNEKLFF. The CDR3 DNA reads as TGTGCCAGCAAGGCGGACAGCCTGCTTAATGAAAAACTGTTTTTT.

This clone was detected only a few times. The chain has TRBV24-1 and TRBJ2-2; the match to TRBD1 covers 8 bases. With 7 bases clipped from V and 6 bases from J, the junction kept 3 bases outside the gene matches. CDR1 is KGHDR, CDR2 SFDVKD, per germline. The CDR3 covers 13 residues. The CDR3 sequence is CATRQGGSGELFF. CDR3 in DNA: TGTGCCACCAGACAGGGGGGATCCGGGGAGCTGTTTTTT.

The gene calls are TRBV3-1 (or the pseudogene TRBV3-2) and TRBJ1-2, with 8 nucleotides matching TRBD1. Germline CDR1 is LGHDT and CDR2 is YNNKEL (reference sequence). The CDR3 is made up of 14 amino acids. With 5 bases clipped from V and 8 bases from J, the junction kept 10 bases outside the gene matches. The CDR3 here is CASSGLDRESGYTF. In DNA, the CDR3 is TGTGCCAGCAGCGGATTGGACAGGGAATCAGGCTACACCTTC.

The chain carries TRBV5-1 and TRBJ1-2; D unclear. CDR1 and CDR2 (germline): SGHRS, YFSETQ. This CDR3 is built from 13 residues. The V end lost 7 bases, the J end lost 0 bases, and 10 bases lay between the germline ends. CDR3 DNA: TGCGCCAGCCAGCGGGAAACTAACTATGGCTACACCTTC. Translated, it gives CASQRETNYGYTF.

The chain employs TRBV18 and TRBJ2-5; the D gene is possibly TRBD1 (6 bases). V was cut by 3 bases and J by 4 bases, with 18 bases left in between. This CDR3 has 16 amino acids. Germline CDR1 is KGHSH and CDR2 is LQKENI. The DNA for the CDR3 is TGTGCCAGCTCACCCGGGACAACATCTAAGCGAGAGACCCAGTACTTC. Protein: CASSPGTTSKRETQYF.

The chain recombines TRBV4-1 with TRBJ2-7, with D possibly matching TRBD1 (6 bases). V lost 4 bases and J lost 3, with 13 bases in between. This CDR3 is 14 amino acids long. Germline CDR1 MGHRA, CDR2 YSYEKL. CDR3 protein: CASSPVQGRYEQYF. The CDR3 DNA is TGCGCCAGCAGCCCGGTACAGGGACGCTACGAGCAGTACTTC.

The sample holds a few counts of this clone. The CDR3 region has the DNA TGTGCCAGCAGTACCAGACACGGCACTGAAGCTTTCTTT. Translation gives CASSTRHGTEAFF. The chain joins TRBV6-5 to TRBJ1-1, with D uncertain. V was cut by 5 bases and J by 4 bases, with 11 bases left in between. Germline assignment: CDR1 MNHEY and CDR2 SVGAGI. The CDR3 sequence is 13 residues long.

The chain uses TRBV5-1 and TRBJ1-1, with D hard to call. Deletions cut 2 bases from V and 1 base from J, with 9 bases between. This CDR3 region has 14 residues. Germline CDR1 and CDR2: SGHRS and YFSETQ. CDR3 region: CASSFPTENTEAFF. CDR3 DNA: TGCGCCAGCAGCTTCCCCACAGAGAACACTGAAGCTTTCTTT.

The sample holds a few counts of this clone. This chain uses TRBV10-3 with TRBJ2-5, with D tentatively TRBD2 (6 bases). The CDR3 covers 18 residues. V was pared by 6 bases and J by 0 bases, with 23 bases between. Germline CDR1 reads ENHRY; CDR2 reads SYGVKD. CDR3 coding DNA: TGTGCCATCAGCGAGCCATCCGTACTAGCCTCGTACCAAGAGACCCAGTACTTC. Amino acid sequence: CAISEPSVLASYQETQYF.

The chain carries TRBV18 and TRBJ1-2, with 7 bases fitting TRBD1. The trim removed 6 bases at V and 6 bases at J, leaving 13 bases unmatched. Germline V gene sequence: CDR1 KGHSH, CDR2 LQKENI. CDR3 length: 15 amino acids. The CDR3 DNA follows: TGTGCCAGCTCCCTCGGGACAGCCCCTTCCGATGGCTACACCTTC. Translating gives CASSLGTAPSDGYTF.

In its sample, this clone was seen once. The chain recombines TRBV27 with TRBJ1-1; D gene ambiguous. The CDR3 consists of 14 residues. Trimming took 6 bases from V and 1 from J, leaving 12 bases between them. CDR1 is MNHEY and CDR2 is SMNVEV in the germline V gene (reference sequence). CDR3: CASSGEGANTEAFF. The CDR3 nucleotides read TGTGCCAGCAGCGGCGAGGGCGCGAACACTGAAGCTTTCTTT.

The J gene is TRBJ1-5, the V gene TRBV21-1. TRBV21-1 is a pseudogene. The CDR3 has 11 residues. The CDR3 protein is CASSNRQPQHF. The CDR3 DNA follows: TGTGCCAGCAGCAATAGACAGCCCCAGCATTTT.

The J gene is TRBJ2-7, the V gene TRBV28, with 8 bases identical to TRBD1. The CDR3 length is 12 residues. V was pared by 6 bases and J by 6 bases, with 4 bases of the junction left unmatched. The germline V gene encodes CDR1 MDHEN and CDR2 SYDVKM. CDR3 region: CASSKQGGEQYF. The CDR3 DNA is TGTGCCAGCAGCAAACAGGGGGGCGAGCAGTACTTC.

V is TRBV5-1 and J is TRBJ1-1; TRBD1 matches 9 bases. The junction had 8 bases not matched to a gene; V was cut back by 3 bases and J by 5 bases. CDR3 length equals 15 residues. Looked up from germline, CDR1 is SGHRS and CDR2 is YFSETQ. This CDR3 is CASSSTGGGRTEAFF. CDR3 sequence (DNA): TGCGCCAGCAGCTCAACAGGGGGCGGAAGGACTGAAGCTTTCTTT.